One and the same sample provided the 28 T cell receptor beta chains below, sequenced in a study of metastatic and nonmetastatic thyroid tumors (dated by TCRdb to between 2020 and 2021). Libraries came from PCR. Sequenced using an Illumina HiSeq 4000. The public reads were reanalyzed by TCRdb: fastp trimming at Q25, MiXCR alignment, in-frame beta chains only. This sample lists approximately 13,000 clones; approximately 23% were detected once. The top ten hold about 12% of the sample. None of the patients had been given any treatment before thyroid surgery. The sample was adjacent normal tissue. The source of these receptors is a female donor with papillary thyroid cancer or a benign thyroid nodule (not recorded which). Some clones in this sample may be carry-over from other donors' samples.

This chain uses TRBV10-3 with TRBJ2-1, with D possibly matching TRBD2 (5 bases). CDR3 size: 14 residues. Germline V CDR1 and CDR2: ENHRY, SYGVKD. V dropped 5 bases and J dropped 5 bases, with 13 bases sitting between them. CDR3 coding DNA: TGTGCCATCAGTTATGCTAGCCGCGACAATGAGCAGTTCTTC. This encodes CAISYASRDNEQFF.

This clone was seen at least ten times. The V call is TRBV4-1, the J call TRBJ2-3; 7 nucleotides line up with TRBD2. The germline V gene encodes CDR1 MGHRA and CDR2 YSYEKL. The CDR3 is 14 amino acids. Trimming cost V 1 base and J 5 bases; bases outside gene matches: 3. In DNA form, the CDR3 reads TGCGCCAGCAGCCAAGTAGCTAGCGGAGATACGCAGTATTTT. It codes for CASSQVASGDTQYF.

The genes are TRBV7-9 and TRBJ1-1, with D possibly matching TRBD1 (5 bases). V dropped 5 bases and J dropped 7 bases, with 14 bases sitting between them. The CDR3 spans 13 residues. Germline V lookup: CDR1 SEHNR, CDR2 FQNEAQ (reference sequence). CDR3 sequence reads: CASSGPGPNEAFF. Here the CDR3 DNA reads TGTGCCAGCAGCGGACCGGGACCGAATGAAGCTTTCTTT.

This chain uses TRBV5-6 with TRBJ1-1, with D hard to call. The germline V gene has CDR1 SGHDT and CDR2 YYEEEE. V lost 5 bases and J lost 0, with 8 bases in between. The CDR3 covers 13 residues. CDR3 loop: CASRGQVNTEAFF. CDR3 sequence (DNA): TGTGCCAGCAGGGGCCAGGTGAACACTGAAGCTTTCTTT.

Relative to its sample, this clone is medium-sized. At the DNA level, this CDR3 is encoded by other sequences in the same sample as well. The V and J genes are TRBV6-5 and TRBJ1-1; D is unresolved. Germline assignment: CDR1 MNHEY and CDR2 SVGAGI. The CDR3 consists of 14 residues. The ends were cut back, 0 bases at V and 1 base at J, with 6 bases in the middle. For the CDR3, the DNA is TGTGCCAGCAGTTACTCGGGAGAGAACACTGAAGCTTTCTTT. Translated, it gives CASSYSGENTEAFF.

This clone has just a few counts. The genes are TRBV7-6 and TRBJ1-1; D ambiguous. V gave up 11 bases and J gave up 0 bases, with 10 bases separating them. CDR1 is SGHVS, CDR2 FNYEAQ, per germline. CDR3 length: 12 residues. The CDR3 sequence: CALPRMNTEAFF. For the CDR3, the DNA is TGTGCCCTACCCAGAATGAACACTGAAGCTTTCTTT.

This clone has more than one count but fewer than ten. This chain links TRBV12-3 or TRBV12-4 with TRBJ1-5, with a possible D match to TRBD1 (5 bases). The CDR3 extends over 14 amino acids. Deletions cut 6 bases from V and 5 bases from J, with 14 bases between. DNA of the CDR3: TGTGCCAGCAGCCTAGACAGTTCCGATCAGCCCCAGCATTTT. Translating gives CASSLDSSDQPQHF.

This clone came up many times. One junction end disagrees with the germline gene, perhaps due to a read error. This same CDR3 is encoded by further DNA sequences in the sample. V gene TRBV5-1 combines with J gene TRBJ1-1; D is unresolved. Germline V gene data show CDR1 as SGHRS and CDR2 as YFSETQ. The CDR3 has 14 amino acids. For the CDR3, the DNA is TGCGCTAGCAGCCGCATGGGTATGAACACCGAAGCTTTCTTT. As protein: CASSRMGMNTEAFF.

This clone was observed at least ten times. The CDR3 DNA follows: TGTGCCAGCAGTGAATCTTGGAGCCAAGAGACCCAGTACTTC. This gives the protein CASSESWSQETQYF. The chain joins TRBV6-1 to TRBJ2-5; no firm D call. The ends were cut back, 2 bases at V and 1 base at J, with 8 bases in the middle. CDR3 length equals 14 residues. Germline assignment: CDR1 MNHNS and CDR2 SASEGT.

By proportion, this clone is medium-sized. The CDR3 DNA is TGTGCCAGCAGTCATCGGGACAGGTTTGCCCCGCAGTACTTC. Amino acids: CASSHRDRFAPQYF. This chain uses TRBV27 with TRBJ2-7, with 8 bases lining up with TRBD1. CDR1 and CDR2 (germline): MNHEY, SMNVEV (reference sequence). J was trimmed by 9 bases and V by 5 bases; bases with no gene match: 12. The CDR3 covers 14 residues.

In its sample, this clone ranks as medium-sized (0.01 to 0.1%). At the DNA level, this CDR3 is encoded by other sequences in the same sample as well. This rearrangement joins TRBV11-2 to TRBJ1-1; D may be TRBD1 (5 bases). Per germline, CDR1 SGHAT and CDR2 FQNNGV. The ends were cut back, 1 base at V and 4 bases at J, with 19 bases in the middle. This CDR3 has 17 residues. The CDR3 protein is CASSLGARVDVFTEAFF. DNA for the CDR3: TGTGCCAGCAGCTTAGGGGCCAGGGTAGATGTATTCACTGAAGCTTTCTTT.

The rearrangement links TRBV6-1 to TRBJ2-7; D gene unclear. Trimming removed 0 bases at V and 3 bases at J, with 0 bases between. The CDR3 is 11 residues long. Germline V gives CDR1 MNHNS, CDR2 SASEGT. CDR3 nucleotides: TGTGCCAGCAGTGAAGCCTACGAGCAGTACTTC. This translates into CASSEAYEQYF.

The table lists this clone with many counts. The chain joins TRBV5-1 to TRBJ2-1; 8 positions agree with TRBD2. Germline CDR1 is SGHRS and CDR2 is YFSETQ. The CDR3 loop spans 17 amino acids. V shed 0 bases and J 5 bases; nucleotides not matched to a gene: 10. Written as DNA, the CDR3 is TGCGCCAGCAGCTTGGGCCTAGCGGGCAGACCCAACAATGAGCAGTTCTTC. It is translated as CASSLGLAGRPNNEQFF.

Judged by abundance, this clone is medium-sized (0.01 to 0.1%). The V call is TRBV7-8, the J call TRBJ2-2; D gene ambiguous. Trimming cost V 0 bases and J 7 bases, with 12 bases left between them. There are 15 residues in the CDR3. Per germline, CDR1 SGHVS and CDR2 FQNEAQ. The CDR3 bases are TGTGCCAGCAGCTTAGCTCGGTTGAACGTCGGGGAGCTGTTTTTT. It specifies CASSLARLNVGELFF. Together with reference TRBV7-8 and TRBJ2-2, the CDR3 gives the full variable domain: GAGVSQSPRYKVAKRGQDVALRCDPISGHVSLFWYQQALGQGPEFLTYFQNEAQLDKSGLPSDRFFAERPEGSVSTLKIQRTQQEDSAVYLCASSLARLNVGELFFGEGSRLTVL.

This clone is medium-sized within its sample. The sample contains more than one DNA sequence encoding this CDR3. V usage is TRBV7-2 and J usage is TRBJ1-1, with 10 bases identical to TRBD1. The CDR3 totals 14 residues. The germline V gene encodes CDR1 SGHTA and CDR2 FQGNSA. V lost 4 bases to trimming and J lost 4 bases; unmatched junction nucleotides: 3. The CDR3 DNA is TGTGCCAGCAGCTGGACAGGGGGAGGCACTGAAGCTTTCTTT. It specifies CASSWTGGGTEAFF.

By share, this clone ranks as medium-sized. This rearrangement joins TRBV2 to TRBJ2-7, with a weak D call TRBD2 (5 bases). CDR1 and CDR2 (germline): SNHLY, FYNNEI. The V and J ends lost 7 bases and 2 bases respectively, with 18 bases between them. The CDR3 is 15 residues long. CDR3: CASKLGGFGTYEQYF. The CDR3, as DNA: TGTGCCAGCAAGTTAGGTGGGTTCGGGACCTACGAGCAGTACTTC.

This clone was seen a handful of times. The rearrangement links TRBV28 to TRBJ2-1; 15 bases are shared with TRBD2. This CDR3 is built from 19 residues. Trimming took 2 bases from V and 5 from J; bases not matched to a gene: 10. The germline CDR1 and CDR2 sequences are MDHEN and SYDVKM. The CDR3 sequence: CASSLGLAGGRGWDNEQFF. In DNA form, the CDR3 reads TGTGCCAGCAGTTTAGGACTAGCGGGAGGGAGAGGTTGGGACAATGAGCAGTTCTTC.

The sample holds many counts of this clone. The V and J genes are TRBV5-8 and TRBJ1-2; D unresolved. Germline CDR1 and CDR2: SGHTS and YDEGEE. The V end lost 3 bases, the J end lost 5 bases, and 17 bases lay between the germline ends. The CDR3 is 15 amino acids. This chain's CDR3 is CASSSDGRLHYGYTF. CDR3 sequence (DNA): TGTGCCAGCAGCTCGGACGGCAGACTCCATTATGGCTACACCTTC.

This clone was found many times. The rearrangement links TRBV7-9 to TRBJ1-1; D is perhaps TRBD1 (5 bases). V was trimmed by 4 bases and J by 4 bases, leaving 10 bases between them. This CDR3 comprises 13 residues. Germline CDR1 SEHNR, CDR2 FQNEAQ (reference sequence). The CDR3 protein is CASSSEGFTEAFF. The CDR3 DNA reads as TGTGCCAGCAGCTCCGAGGGGTTCACTGAAGCTTTCTTT. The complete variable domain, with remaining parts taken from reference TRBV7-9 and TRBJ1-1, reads DTGVSQNPRHKITKRGQNVTFRCDPISEHNRLYWYRQTLGQGPEFLTYFQNEAQLEKSRLLSDRFSAERPKGSFSTLEIQRTEQGDSAMYLCASSSEGFTEAFFGQGTRLTVV.

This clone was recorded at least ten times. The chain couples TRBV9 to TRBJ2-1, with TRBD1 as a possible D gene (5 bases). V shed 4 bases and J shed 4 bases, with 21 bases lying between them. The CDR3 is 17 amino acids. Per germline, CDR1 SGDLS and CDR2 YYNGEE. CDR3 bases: TGTGCCAGCAGCATAACCGGGCTGGGGCATCTTTACAATGAGCAGTTCTTC. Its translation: CASSITGLGHLYNEQFF.

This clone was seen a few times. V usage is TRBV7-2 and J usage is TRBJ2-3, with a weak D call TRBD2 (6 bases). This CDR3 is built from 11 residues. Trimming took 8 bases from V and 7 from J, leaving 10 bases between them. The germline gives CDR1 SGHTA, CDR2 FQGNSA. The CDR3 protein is CASGEVNTQYF. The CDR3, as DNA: TGTGCCAGCGGGGAGGTAAATACGCAGTATTTT.

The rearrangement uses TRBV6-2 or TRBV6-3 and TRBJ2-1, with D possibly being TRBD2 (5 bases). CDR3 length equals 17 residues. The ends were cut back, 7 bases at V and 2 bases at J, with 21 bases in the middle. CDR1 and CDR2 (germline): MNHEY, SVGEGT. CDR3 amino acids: CASKHVRTWAAYNEQFF. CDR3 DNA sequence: TGTGCCAGCAAACACGTGCGGACTTGGGCCGCCTACAATGAGCAGTTCTTC.

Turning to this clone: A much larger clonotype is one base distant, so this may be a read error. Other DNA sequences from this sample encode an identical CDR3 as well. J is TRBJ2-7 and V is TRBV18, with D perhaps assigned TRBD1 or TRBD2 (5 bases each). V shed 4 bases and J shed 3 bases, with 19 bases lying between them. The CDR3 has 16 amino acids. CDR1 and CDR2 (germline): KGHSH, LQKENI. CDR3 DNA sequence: TGTGCCAGCTCACAACTACCGGGGCCGGGTAACTACGAGCAGTACTTC. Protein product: CASSQLPGPGNYEQYF.

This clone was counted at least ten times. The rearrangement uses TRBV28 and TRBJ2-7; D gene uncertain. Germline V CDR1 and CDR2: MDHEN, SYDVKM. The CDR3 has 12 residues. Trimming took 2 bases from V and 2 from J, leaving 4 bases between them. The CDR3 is CASSLGTYEQYF. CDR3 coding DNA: TGTGCCAGCAGTTTAGGTACCTACGAGCAGTACTTC.

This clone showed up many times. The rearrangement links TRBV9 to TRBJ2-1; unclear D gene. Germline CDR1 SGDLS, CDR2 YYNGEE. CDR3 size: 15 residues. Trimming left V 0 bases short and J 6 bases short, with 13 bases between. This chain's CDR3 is CASSVVTRFINEQFF. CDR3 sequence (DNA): TGTGCCAGCAGCGTAGTTACCCGATTCATCAATGAGCAGTTCTTC.

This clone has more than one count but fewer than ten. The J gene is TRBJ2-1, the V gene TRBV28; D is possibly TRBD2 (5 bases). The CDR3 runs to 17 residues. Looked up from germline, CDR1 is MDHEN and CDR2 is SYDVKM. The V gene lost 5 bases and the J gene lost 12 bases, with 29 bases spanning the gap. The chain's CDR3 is CASSVPIGNPVVVWQFF. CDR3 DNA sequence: TGTGCCAGCAGTGTCCCCATCGGGAATCCAGTTGTGGTGTGGCAGTTCTTC.

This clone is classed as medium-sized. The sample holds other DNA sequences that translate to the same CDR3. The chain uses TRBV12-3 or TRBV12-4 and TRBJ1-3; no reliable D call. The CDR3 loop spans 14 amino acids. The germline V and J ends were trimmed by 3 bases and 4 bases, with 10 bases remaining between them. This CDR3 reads CASSFERGGNTIYF. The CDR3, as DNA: TGTGCCAGCAGTTTTGAACGTGGGGGAAACACCATATATTTT.

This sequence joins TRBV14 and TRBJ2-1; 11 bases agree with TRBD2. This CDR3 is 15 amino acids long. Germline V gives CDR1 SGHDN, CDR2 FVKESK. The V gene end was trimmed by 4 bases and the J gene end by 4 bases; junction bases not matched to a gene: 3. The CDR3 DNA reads TGTGCCAGCAGCCCCCGACTAGCGGGGTACAATGAGCAGTTCTTC. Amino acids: CASSPRLAGYNEQFF.